This entry describes one TCR beta chain. TCRdb's copy holds only in-frame clones and misses some; the assay was immunoSEQ multiplex PCR. The sample consists of tens of thousands of clones, roughly 92% of them appearing once. The data belong to a study of T cells in localized non-small cell lung cancer. From germline, CDR1 is SGHVS and CDR2 FNYEAQ. CDR3 size: 14 residues. Trimming pared 1 base from V and 5 bases from J, leaving 10 bases between. The rearrangement uses TRBV7-6 and TRBJ2-3; D perhaps matches TRBD1 (6 bases). The sequencing here drew on peripheral blood, taken before any cancer treatment. The receptor's source is a woman aged 35-75 years with stage I lung adenocarcinoma. The CDR3 DNA is TGTGCCAGCAGCTTAGTCTGGGGGCAAGATACGCAGTATTTT. Translating it yields CASSLVWGQDTQYF. Looking up the rest from reference TRBV7-6 and TRBJ2-3 gives the full variable domain: GAGVSQSPRYKVTKRGQDVALRCDPISGHVSLYWYRQALGQGPEFLTYFNYEAQQDKSGLPNDRFSAERPEGSISTLTIQRTEQRDSAMYRCASSLVWGQDTQYFGPGTRLTVL.